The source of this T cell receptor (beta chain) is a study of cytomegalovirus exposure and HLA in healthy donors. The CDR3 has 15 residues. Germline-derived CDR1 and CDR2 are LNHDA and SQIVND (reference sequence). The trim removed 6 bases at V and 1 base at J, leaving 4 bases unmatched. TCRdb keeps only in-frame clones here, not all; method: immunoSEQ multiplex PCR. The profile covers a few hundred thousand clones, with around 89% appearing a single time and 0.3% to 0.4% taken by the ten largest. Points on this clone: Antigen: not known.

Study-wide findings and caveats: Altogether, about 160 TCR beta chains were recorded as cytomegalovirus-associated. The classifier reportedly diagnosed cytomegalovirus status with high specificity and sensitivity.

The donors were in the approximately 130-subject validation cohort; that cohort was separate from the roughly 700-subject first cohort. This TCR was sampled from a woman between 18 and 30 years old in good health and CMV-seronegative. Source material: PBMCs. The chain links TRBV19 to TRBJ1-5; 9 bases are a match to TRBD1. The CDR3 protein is CASRTTGGSNQPQHF. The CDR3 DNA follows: TGTGCCAGTAGGACGACAGGGGGGAGCAATCAGCCCCAGCATTTT.